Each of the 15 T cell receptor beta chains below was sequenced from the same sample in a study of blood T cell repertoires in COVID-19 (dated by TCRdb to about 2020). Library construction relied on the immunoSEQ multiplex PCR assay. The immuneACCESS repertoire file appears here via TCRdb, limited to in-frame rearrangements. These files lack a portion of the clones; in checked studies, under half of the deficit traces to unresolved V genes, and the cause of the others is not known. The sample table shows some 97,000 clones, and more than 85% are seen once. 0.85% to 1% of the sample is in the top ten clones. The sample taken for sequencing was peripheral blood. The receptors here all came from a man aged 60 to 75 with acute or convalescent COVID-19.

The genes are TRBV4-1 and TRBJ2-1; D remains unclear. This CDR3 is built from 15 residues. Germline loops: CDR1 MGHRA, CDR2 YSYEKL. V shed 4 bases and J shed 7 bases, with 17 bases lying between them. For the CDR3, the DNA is TGCGCCAGCAGCCTAGGTCTGGGCAGATCTAATGAGCAGTTCTTC. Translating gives CASSLGLGRSNEQFF.

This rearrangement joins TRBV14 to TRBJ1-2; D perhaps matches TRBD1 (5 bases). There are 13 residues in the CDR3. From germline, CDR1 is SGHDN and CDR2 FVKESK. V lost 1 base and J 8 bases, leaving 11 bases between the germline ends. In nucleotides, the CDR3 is TGTGCCAGCAGCCAAGGGTACGCAGGGGGCTACACCTTC. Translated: CASSQGYAGGYTF.

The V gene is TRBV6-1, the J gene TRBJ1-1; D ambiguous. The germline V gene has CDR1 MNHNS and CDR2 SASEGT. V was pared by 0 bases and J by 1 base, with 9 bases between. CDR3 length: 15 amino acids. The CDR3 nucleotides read TGTGCCAGCAGTGAAGCGTTTTGGCAGAACACTGAAGCTTTCTTT. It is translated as CASSEAFWQNTEAFF.

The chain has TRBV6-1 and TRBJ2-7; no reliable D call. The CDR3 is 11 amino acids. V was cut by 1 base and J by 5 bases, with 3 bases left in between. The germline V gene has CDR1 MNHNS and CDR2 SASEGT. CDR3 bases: TGTGCCAGCAGTGAAGAGCACGAGCAGTACGTC. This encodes CASSEEHEQYV.

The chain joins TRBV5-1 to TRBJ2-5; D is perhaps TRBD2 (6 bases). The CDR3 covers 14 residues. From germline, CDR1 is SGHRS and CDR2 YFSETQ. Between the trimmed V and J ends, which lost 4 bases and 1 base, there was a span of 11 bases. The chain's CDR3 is CASSPGALQETQYF. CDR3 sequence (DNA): TGCGCCAGCAGCCCGGGAGCGCTCCAAGAGACCCAGTACTTC. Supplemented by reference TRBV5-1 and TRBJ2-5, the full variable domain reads KAGVTQTPRYLIKTRGQQVTLSCSPISGHRSVSWYQQTPGQGLQFLFEYFSETQRNKGNFPGRFSGRQFSNSRSEMNVSTLELGDSALYLCASSPGALQETQYFGPGTRLLVL.

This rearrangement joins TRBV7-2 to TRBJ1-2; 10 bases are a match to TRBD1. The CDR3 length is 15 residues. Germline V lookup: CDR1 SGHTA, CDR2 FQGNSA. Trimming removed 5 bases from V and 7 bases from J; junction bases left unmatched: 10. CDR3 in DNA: TGTGCCAGCAGCCGGGCGGGACAGGGGATGGGTGGCTACACCTTC. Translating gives CASSRAGQGMGGYTF.

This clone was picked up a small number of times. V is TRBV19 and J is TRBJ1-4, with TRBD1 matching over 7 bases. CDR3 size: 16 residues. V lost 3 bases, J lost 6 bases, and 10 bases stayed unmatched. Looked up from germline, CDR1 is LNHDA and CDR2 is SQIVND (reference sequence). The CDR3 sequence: CASSMYRGRGDEKLFF. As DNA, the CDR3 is TGTGCCAGTAGTATGTATCGTGGCAGGGGGGATGAAAAACTGTTTTTT.

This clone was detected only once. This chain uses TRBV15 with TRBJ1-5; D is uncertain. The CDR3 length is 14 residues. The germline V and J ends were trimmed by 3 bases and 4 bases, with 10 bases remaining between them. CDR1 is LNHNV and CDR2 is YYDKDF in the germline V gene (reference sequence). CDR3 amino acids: CATSRAGRNQPQHF. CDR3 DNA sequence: TGTGCCACCAGCAGGGCGGGGAGAAATCAGCCCCAGCATTTT.

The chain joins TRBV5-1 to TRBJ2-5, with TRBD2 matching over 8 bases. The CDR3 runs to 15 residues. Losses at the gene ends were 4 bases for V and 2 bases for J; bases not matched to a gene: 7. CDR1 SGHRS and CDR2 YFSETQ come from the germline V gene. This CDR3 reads CASSNSVAGQETQYF. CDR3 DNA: TGCGCCAGCAGCAATTCCGTAGCGGGACAAGAGACCCAGTACTTC.

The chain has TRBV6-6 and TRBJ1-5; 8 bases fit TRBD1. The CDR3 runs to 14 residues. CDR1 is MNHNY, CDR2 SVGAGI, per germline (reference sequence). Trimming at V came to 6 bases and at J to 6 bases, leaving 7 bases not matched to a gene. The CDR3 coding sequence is TGTGCCAGCAGCGGACAGGGTGACGTTCAGCCCCAGCATTTT. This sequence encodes CASSGQGDVQPQHF.

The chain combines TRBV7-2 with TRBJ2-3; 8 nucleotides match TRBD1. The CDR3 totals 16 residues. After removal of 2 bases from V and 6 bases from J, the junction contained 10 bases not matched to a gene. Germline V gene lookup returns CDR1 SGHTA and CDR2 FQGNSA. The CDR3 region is CASSLRARQGPDTQYF. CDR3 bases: TGTGCCAGCAGCTTAAGAGCGAGACAGGGGCCCGATACGCAGTATTTT.

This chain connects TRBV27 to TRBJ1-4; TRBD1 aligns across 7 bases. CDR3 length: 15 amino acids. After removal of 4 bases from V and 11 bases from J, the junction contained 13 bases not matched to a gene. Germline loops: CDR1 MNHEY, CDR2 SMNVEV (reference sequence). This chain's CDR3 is CASSSPDRARAKLFF. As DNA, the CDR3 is TGTGCCAGCAGTTCCCCAGACAGGGCTCGAGCCAAACTGTTTTTT.

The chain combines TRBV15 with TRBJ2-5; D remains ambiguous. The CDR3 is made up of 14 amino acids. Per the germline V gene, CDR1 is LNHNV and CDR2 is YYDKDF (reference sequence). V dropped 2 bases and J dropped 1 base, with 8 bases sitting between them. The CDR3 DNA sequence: TGTGCCACCAGCAGACGCGGCGGCCAAGAGACCCAGTACTTC. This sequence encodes CATSRRGGQETQYF.

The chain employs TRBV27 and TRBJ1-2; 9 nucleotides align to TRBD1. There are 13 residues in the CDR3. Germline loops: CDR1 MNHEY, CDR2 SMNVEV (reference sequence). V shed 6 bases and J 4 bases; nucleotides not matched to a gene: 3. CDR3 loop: CASSPTGGYGYTF. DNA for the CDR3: TGTGCCAGCAGCCCGACAGGGGGCTATGGCTACACCTTC.

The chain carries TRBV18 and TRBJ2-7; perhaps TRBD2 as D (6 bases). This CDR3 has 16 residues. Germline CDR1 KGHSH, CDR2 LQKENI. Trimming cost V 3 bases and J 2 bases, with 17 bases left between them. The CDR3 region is CASSPLSGDSAYEQYF. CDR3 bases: TGTGCCAGCTCACCTCTTTCGGGAGATAGCGCCTACGAGCAGTACTTC. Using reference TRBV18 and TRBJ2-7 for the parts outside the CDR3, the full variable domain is NAGVMQNPRHLVRRRGQEARLRCSPMKGHSHVYWYRQLPEEGLKFMVYLQKENIIDESGMPKERFSAEFPKEGPSILRIQQVVRGDSAAYFCASSPLSGDSAYEQYFGPGTRLTVT.